This is a list of T cell receptor beta chains from one sample in a study of blood T cell repertoires in COVID-19. Profiling relied on immunoSEQ multiplex PCR, and the TCRdb table lists in-frame clones only, not all of them. This table holds over 300,000 clones, about 82% found once. The sequenced sample consisted of peripheral blood. Receptors originate from a woman aged 50 to 60 with acute or convalescent COVID-19. Each CDR3 is given with its conserved first and last residue. D genes are given only for firm matches. Size values are once, few and many counts, or a class for expanded clones, and some rows have none.

>TRBV6-2/TRBV6-3|-|TRBJ1-2|-
TGTGCCAGCAGTTTCCCCATCTCCGGGGGGTCCTATGGCTACACCTTC
CASSFPISGGSYGYTF
>TRBV12-3/TRBV12-4|-|TRBJ2-3|-
TGTGCCTCAGGGTCTGCGGATACGCAGTATTTT
CASGSADTQYF
>TRBV27|-|TRBJ2-1|-
TGTGCCAGCAGTTCTCCGCCCGGGACAAGACTTGGGGGTAGCTCCTACAATGAGCAGTTCTTC
CASSSPPGTRLGGSSYNEQFF
>TRBV25-1|TRBD1|TRBJ1-4|-
TGTGCCAGCAGTGCCTATACAGGGACAGGAGCTGAAAAACTGTTTTTT
CASSAYTGTGAEKLFF
>TRBV6-6|-|TRBJ1-4|-
TGTGCCAGCAGGGTGGACAGACCCTATGAAAAACTGTTTTTT
CASRVDRPYEKLFF
>TRBV3-1/TRBV3-2|-|TRBJ1-2|-
TGTGCCAGCAGCCAAGGACAGGTATCCGGCTACACCTTC
CASSQGQVSGYTF
>TRBV6-1|TRBD1|TRBJ1-1|-
TGTGCCAGCAGTGAAACAGGGGGCAAGGACACTGAAGCTTTCTTT
CASSETGGKDTEAFF
>TRBV27|TRBD1|TRBJ1-6|-
TGTGCCAGCAGTAAAACCGGGACAGGGGGTTTCAATTCACCCCTCCACTTT
CASSKTGTGGFNSPLHF
>TRBV10-1|-|TRBJ1-2|once
TGCGCCAGCACAGGGGTTTATGGCTACACCTTC
CASTGVYGYTF
>TRBV5-1|TRBD1|TRBJ2-7|-
TGCGCCAGCAGCTTGGCGGACAGGAGCGAGCAGTACTTC
CASSLADRSEQYF
>TRBV28|-|TRBJ2-7|-
TGTGCCAGCAGTTTAGCAGGGCTTAGCTCCTACGAGCAGTACTTC
CASSLAGLSSYEQYF
>TRBV10-3|TRBD1|TRBJ1-3|-
TGTGCCATCAGTGGGACAGGGGTTGGTGGAAACACCATATATTTT
CAISGTGVGGNTIYF
>TRBV5-1|-|TRBJ2-2|-
TGCGCCAGCAGCTTGGCCCAGGCAGGGATACCCGGGGAGCTGTTTTTT
CASSLAQAGIPGELFF
>TRBV6-6|TRBD1|TRBJ1-1|-
TGTGCCAGCAAGATTGGCACAGGGGGCTGGACTGAAGCTTTCTTT
CASKIGTGGWTEAFF
>TRBV7-2|-|TRBJ2-5|-
TGTGCCAGCAGCCCCGGACAGTCCGAGACCCAGTACTTC
CASSPGQSETQYF
>TRBV6-5|TRBD2|TRBJ2-7|-
TGTGCCAGCACCCGTGGACTAGCGGCCTACGAGCAGTACTTC
CASTRGLAAYEQYF
>TRBV28|-|TRBJ1-1|few
TGTGCCAGCAGTACACTAAACACTGAAGCTTTCTTT
CASSTLNTEAFF
>TRBV19|TRBD1|TRBJ2-7|few
TGTGCCAGTAGTATTTCTACGACAGGGCCCTACGAGCAGTACTTC
CASSISTTGPYEQYF
>TRBV27|-|TRBJ1-2|-
TGTGCCAGCAGTTTGACAGGCGCAGCCTATGGCTACACCTTC
CASSLTGAAYGYTF
>TRBV30|-|TRBJ2-5|-
TGTGCCTGGAGTAGGGCGGGTGGGGAGACCCAGTACTTC
CAWSRAGGETQYF
>TRBV18|-|TRBJ1-6|-
TGTGCCAGCTCACCGGGACTGCTAAATTCACCCCTCCACTTT
CASSPGLLNSPLHF
>TRBV15|-|TRBJ2-7|-
TGTGCCACCAGCAGAGATAGGGTTTGGCAGGGGATCTACGAGCAGTACTTC
CATSRDRVWQGIYEQYF
>TRBV5-1|TRBD1|TRBJ2-1|-
TGCGCCAGCAGCTTGTTTAGGGGACAGGGGTCCGATGAGCAGTTCTTC
CASSLFRGQGSDEQFF
>TRBV5-4|TRBD1|TRBJ2-5|once
TGTGCCAGCAGCTTCGACAGGGAGCAAGAGACCCAGTACTTC
CASSFDREQETQYF
>TRBV5-4|TRBD1|TRBJ2-2|few
TGTGCCAGCAGCGATAAGGGGGCCGAGGTCACCGGGGAGCTGTTTTTT
CASSDKGAEVTGELFF
>TRBV9|-|TRBJ1-3|-
TGTGCCAGCAGCGATCGGGAGAACTCTGGAAACACCATATATTTT
CASSDRENSGNTIYF
>TRBV7-2|TRBD2|TRBJ2-7|-
TGTGCCAGCAGCTTTACTAGCGGGGCTACCTACGAGCAGTACTTC
CASSFTSGATYEQYF
>TRBV15|-|TRBJ1-2|-
TGTGCCACCAGCAGAGATAAGGCCAGATCCAGGCACTATGGCTACACCTTC
CATSRDKARSRHYGYTF
>TRBV7-9|-|TRBJ2-7|-
TGTGCCAGCAGACCATCCGGGGGCTCCTACGAGCAGTACTTC
CASRPSGGSYEQYF
>TRBV7-6|TRBD1|TRBJ1-4|once
TGTGCCAGCAGCTGGTCAGGGGGAGAAGATGAAAAACTGTTTTTT
CASSWSGGEDEKLFF
>TRBV7-2|-|TRBJ1-4|-
TGTGCCAGCAGCCAAAGAGTAACTAATGAAAAACTGTTTTTT
CASSQRVTNEKLFF
>TRBV11-2|-|TRBJ1-3|-
TGTGCCAGCAGGCGAGGGATGGGCACCATATATTTT
CASRRGMGTIYF
>TRBV19|-|TRBJ1-2|once
TGTGCCAGTAGTACGGTTTCCGCGGACTATGGCTACACCTTC
CASSTVSADYGYTF
>TRBV14|-|TRBJ2-3|-
TGTGCCAGCAGCCAAGATGCAGGGCCCTTAGATACGCAGTATTTT
CASSQDAGPLDTQYF
>TRBV27|-|TRBJ1-2|-
TGTGCCAGCAGTTCACAGGGTAACTATGGCTACACCTTC
CASSSQGNYGYTF
>TRBV5-1|-|TRBJ2-1|once
TGCGCCAGCAGCGTCCAGGGGAACAATGAGCAGTTCTTC
CASSVQGNNEQFF
>TRBV18|-|TRBJ2-6|once
TGTGCCAGCTCACCACCTACGGGGTCTGGGGCCAACGTCCTGACTTTC
CASSPPTGSGANVLTF
>TRBV2|-|TRBJ2-1|-
TGTGCCAGCAGTGAAGATCGGGTCCGGAATGAGCAGTTCTTC
CASSEDRVRNEQFF
>TRBV5-1|-|TRBJ2-3|-
TGCGCCAGTCGGCTAACAGGGTCAGATACGCAGTATTTT
CASRLTGSDTQYF
>TRBV25-1|-|TRBJ1-1|-
TGTGCCAGCGACGTAGGGGGAAGCACTGAAGCTTTCTTT
CASDVGGSTEAFF
>TRBV5-4|-|TRBJ2-3|-
TGTGCCAGCAGCTTGGTTCAGTTCACAGATACGCAGTATTTT
CASSLVQFTDTQYF
>TRBV7-2|-|TRBJ1-1|-
TGTGCCAGCAGCGGTAACATGAACACTGAAGCTTTCTTT
CASSGNMNTEAFF
>TRBV18|-|TRBJ1-1|-
TGTGCCAGCTCACCCCAAGAGGACACTGAAGCTTTCTTT
CASSPQEDTEAFF